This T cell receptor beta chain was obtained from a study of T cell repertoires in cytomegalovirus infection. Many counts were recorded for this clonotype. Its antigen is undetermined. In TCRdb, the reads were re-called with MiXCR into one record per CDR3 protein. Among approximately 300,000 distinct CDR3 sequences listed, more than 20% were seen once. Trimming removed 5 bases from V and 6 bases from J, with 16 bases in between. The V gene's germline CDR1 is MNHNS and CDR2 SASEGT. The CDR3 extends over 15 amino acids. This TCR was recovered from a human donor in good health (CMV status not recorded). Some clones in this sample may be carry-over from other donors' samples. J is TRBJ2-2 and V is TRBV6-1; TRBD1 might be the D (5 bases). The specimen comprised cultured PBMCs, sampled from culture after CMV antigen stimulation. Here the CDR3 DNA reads TGTGCCAGCAGTCAGACCGCGCAGGGATCCGGGGAGCTGTTTTTT. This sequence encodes CASSQTAQGSGELFF.